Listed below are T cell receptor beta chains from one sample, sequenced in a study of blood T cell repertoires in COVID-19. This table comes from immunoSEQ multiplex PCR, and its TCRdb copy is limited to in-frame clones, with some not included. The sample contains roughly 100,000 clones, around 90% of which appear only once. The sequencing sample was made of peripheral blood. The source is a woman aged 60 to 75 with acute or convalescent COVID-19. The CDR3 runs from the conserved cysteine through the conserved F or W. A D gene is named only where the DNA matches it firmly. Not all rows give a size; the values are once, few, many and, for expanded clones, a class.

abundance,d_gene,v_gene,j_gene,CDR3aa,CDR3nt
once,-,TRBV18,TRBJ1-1,CASSPLPGTGGTEAFF,TGTGCCAGCTCACCTTTACCGGGCACCGGGGGGACTGAAGCTTTCTTT
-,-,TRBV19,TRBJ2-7,CASSHDKYEQYF,TGTGCCAGTAGCCACGACAAATACGAGCAGTACTTC
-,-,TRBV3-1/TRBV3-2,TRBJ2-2,CASSRLPEVPGELFF,TGTGCCAGCAGCCGCCTACCAGAGGTTCCCGGGGAGCTGTTTTTT
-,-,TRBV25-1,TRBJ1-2,CASSESGQLYGYTF,TGTGCCAGCAGTGAATCGGGACAACTCTATGGCTACACCTTC
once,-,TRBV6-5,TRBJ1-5,CSSTGRMGQPQHF,TGTTCGAGCACGGGGAGGATGGGGCAGCCCCAGCATTTT
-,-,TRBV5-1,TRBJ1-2,CASSLGSDRRYNGYTF,TGCGCCAGCAGCTTGGGGTCGGACAGACGTTACAATGGCTACACCTTC
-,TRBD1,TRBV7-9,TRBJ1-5,CASSRGTDSNQPQHF,TGTGCCAGCTCCCGAGGGACAGATAGCAATCAGCCCCAGCATTTT
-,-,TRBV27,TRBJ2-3,CASTWGASTDTQYF,TGTGCCAGCACCTGGGGAGCTAGCACAGATACGCAGTATTTT
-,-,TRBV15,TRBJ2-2,CATSRRTGTGELFF,TGTGCCACCAGCAGAAGAACAGGCACCGGGGAGCTGTTTTTT
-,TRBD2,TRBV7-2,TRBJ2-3,CASSSGLAGDTQYF,TGTGCCAGCAGCTCCGGACTAGCGGGAGATACGCAGTATTTT
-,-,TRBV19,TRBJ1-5,CASSIVAVYSNQPQHF,TGTGCCAGTAGTATCGTGGCAGTTTATAGCAATCAGCCCCAGCATTTT
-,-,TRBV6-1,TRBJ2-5,CASSEVNIGGPTYF,TGTGCCAGCAGTGAAGTTAATATAGGAGGGCCCACCTACTTC
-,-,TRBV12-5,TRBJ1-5,CASALPGVSGNQPQHF,TGTGCTAGTGCACTCCCAGGGGTTTCGGGCAATCAGCCCCAGCATTTT
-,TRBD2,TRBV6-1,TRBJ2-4,CASSEVHFGGTKNIQYF,TGTGCCAGCAGTGAAGTGCACTTCGGGGGGACCAAAAACATTCAGTACTTC
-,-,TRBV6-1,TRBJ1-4,CASSDWGLANEKLFF,TGTGCCAGCAGTGATTGGGGGCTGGCTAATGAAAAACTGTTTTTT
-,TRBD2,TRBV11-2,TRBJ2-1,CASTWREALSSYNEQFF,TGTGCCAGCACTTGGCGGGAGGCCCTTAGCTCCTACAATGAGCAGTTCTTC
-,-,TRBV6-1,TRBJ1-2,CASSEFEGSHGYTF,TGTGCCAGCAGTGAATTCGAGGGTTCCCATGGCTACACCTTC
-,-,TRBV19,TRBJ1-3,CATINRGSGNTIYF,TGTGCCACCATCAATCGGGGTTCAGGAAACACCATATATTTT
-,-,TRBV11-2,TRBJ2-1,CASSLDRYGGEQFF,TGTGCCAGCAGCTTAGATCGATACGGAGGGGAGCAGTTCTTC
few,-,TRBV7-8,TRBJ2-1,CASSPSREQFF,TGTGCCAGCAGCCCGTCGAGAGAGCAGTTCTTC